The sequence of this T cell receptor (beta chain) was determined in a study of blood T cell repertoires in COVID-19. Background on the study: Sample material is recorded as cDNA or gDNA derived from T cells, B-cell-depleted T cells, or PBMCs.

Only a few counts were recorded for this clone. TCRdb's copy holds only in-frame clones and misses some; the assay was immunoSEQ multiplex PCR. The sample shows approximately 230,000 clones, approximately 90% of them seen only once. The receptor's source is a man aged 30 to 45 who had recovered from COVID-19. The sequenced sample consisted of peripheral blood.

In DNA, the CDR3 is TGTGCCAGCAGACCCTCATCTCTTCAACTGCCCCAGCATTTT. It yields the protein CASRPSSLQLPQHF. This sequence joins TRBV6-5 and TRBJ1-5; D gene unclear. The CDR3 contains 14 residues. The germline V gene has CDR1 MNHEY and CDR2 SVGAGI. The V end lost 6 bases, the J end lost 9 bases, and 18 bases lay between the germline ends.